The present entry profiles one T cell receptor (beta chain) with its context. Its antigen is unidentified. Measured with immunoSEQ multiplex PCR; TCRdb has only the in-frame clones, and not every one. The data contain approximately 80,000 clones, about 82% of them seen just once; the ten biggest clones take up about 5.6%. The data derive from a study of cytotoxic CD8 clonotypes in ibrutinib-treated CLL. The CDR3 extends over 15 amino acids. The V end was cut by 5 bases, the J end by 0 bases, with 11 bases between. CDR1 MNHEY and CDR2 SMNVEV come from the germline V gene (reference sequence). Study observations and caveats: Ibrutinib response saw clonality rise, and progression saw it return toward baseline. Exceeding age-matched healthy donors, baseline clonality also tracked the counts of circulating CD8+ T cells.

The chain employs TRBV27 and TRBJ1-5, with D uncertain. Sequenced material: PBMCs, taken before ibrutinib treatment. This clonotype was sampled from a human donor with chronic lymphocytic leukemia. CDR3 sequence: CASSQGYYSNQPQHF. DNA of the CDR3: TGTGCCAGCAGTCAAGGGTATTATAGCAATCAGCCCCAGCATTTT.